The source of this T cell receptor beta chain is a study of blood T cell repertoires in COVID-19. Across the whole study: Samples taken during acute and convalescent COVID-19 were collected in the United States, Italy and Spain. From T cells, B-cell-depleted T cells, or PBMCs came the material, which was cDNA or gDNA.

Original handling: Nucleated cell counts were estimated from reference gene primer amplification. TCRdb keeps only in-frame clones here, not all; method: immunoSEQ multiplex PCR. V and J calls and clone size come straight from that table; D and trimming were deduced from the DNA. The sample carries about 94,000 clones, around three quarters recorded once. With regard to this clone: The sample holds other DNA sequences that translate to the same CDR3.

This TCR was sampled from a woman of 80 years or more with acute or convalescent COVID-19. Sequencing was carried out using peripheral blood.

The CDR3 coding sequence is TGTGCCAGCTCACCCCAGGGTAACACTGAAGCTTTCTTT. This sequence encodes CASSPQGNTEAFF. This chain joins TRBV18 and TRBJ1-1; a weak D match, TRBD1 (5 bases). V was pared by 3 bases and J by 2 bases, with 7 bases between. Germline values: CDR1 KGHSH, CDR2 LQKENI. The CDR3 is made up of 13 amino acids.